This TCR beta chain was captured in a study of siplizumab effects on memory and regulatory T cells. Some clones are missing from TCRdb's copy, which holds only in-frame ones; the method was immunoSEQ multiplex PCR. The table has approximately 120,000 clones, 85% to 95% seen once; the top ten hold over 0.15%. General observations from the study: Among alloreactive clones, only a minor fraction mapped to unstimulated subsets. Under siplizumab, alloreactive sequences traced to unstimulated CD4+ memory cells were significantly reduced.

The CDR3 loop spans 15 amino acids. Per the germline V gene, CDR1 is MNHEY and CDR2 is SMNVEV (reference sequence). V lost 4 bases to trimming and J lost 6 bases, with 18 bases between them. Of note for this clone: Antigen specificity is unknown.

The rearrangement uses TRBV27 and TRBJ1-2, with D hard to call. The specimen was non-Treg CD4+ T cells sorted from blood. The clonotype was recovered from a human donor in good health. The CDR3 loop is CASSSPPQVQDGYTF. The CDR3 DNA sequence: TGTGCCAGCAGTTCCCCCCCCCAGGTTCAGGATGGCTACACCTTC.